The sequence of this T cell receptor beta chain was determined in a study of siplizumab effects on memory and regulatory T cells. The CDR3 covers 13 residues. V lost 2 bases to trimming and J lost 4 bases, with 9 bases between them. The germline V gene encodes CDR1 MGHRA and CDR2 YSYEKL. TCRdb's table, derived via immunoSEQ multiplex PCR, lists solely in-frame clones and lacks some. The sample comprises about 50,000 clones, about 98% of which are singletons, and about 1.1% rests with the top ten. The sequence came from a human donor in good health. Material: naive CD8+ T cells sorted from blood. V is TRBV4-1 and J is TRBJ2-7, with D maybe TRBD1 (6 bases). The CDR3 sequence is CASSQNDRYEQYF. The CDR3 DNA is TGCGCCAGCAGCCAAAACGACAGGTACGAGCAGTACTTC.